The rows below give T cell receptor beta chains drawn from one sample of a study of Ad26.COV2.S vaccination and SARS-CoV-2 variants. Clones were sequenced by immunoSEQ multiplex PCR, and TCRdb holds only the in-frame ones, with some missing. The table shows some 350,000 clones, with about 85% occurring only once. Sequencing used peripheral blood, obtained in a trial of Ad26.COV2.S vaccine versus placebo. Source of these receptors: a person between 18 and 65 years old who received the Ad26.COV2.S COVID-19 vaccine or a placebo. The CDR3 runs from the conserved cysteine through the conserved F or W. D genes are given only for firm matches. Size is omitted from some rows. Given values are once, few, many or a class for expanded clones.

TRBJ2-3 . TRBV18 . CASSLVVQDTQYF TGTGCCAGCTCACTCGTGGTTCAAGATACGCAGTATTTT
TRBJ1-6 . TRBV7-2 . CASSLGRLYNSPLHF TGTGCCAGCAGCTTAGGTAGACTTTATAATTCACCCCTCCACTTT
TRBJ2-3 . TRBV5-1 . CASKVGSFTDTQYF TGCGCCAGCAAGGTAGGGTCATTTACAGATACGCAGTATTTT
TRBJ1-2 . TRBV28 once CASSLQADNYGYTF TGTGCCAGCAGTTTACAGGCAGATAACTATGGCTACACCTTC
TRBJ1-1 . TRBV7-9 . CASSLLGGNTEAFF TGTGCCAGCAGCTTACTGGGGGGGAACACTGAAGCTTTCTTT
TRBJ2-7 TRBD1 TRBV9 . CASSAGQGSSYEQYF TGTGCCAGCAGCGCTGGACAGGGGAGCTCCTACGAGCAGTACTTC
TRBJ1-2 . TRBV27 . CASSPEGLRGGYTF TGTGCCAGCAGTCCCGAAGGGCTACGCGGTGGCTACACCTTC
TRBJ1-1 . TRBV5-1 . CASSSGSGYDAEAFF TGCGCCAGCAGCTCTGGTTCAGGGTATGATGCTGAAGCTTTCTTT
TRBJ1-5 . TRBV7-9 . CASSLGDQPQHF TGTGCCAGCAGCTTAGGGGATCAGCCCCAGCATTTT
TRBJ2-5 . TRBV18 few CASRHPGFQETQYF TGTGCCAGCCGCCACCCAGGGTTTCAAGAGACCCAGTACTTC
TRBJ2-1 . TRBV19 . CASSIRPAGQVYNEQFF TGTGCCAGTAGTATCCGGCCAGCGGGACAGGTATACAATGAGCAGTTCTTC
TRBJ1-1 . TRBV11-3 . CASSLQMNTEAFF TGTGCCAGCAGCTTACAGATGAACACTGAAGCTTTCTTT
TRBJ1-1 . TRBV29-1 . CSVVGSNTEAFF TGCAGCGTTGTCGGGTCCAACACTGAAGCTTTCTTT
TRBJ2-5 TRBD1 TRBV9 . CASSTGTGEKETQYF TGTGCCAGCAGCACCGGGACAGGGGAAAAGGAGACCCAGTACTTC
TRBJ1-1 . TRBV5-1 . CASSLLGDTEAFF TGCGCCAGCAGCTTGCTCGGGGACACTGAAGCTTTCTTT
TRBJ1-3 . TRBV5-4 . CAGGVYGNTIYF TGTGCCGGGGGGGTCTACGGAAACACCATATATTTT
TRBJ1-5 . TRBV28 . CASSVQGPSKPQHF TGTGCCAGCAGCGTACAGGGACCTAGTAAGCCCCAGCATTTT
TRBJ2-5 . TRBV24-1 . CATSDLNAGHQETQYF TGTGCCACCAGTGATTTGAACGCAGGGCATCAAGAGACCCAGTACTTC
TRBJ1-4 TRBD1 TRBV30 . CAWSTGTGDEKLFF TGTGCCTGGAGTACCGGGACAGGGGATGAAAAACTGTTTTTT
TRBJ2-3 . TRBV5-4 . CASNSVDATQYF TGTGCCAGCAACTCGGTCGACGCTACGCAGTATTTT
TRBJ2-1 . TRBV5-4 . CASSLDFTYNEQFF TGTGCCAGCAGCTTGGACTTCACGTACAATGAGCAGTTCTTC
TRBJ1-3 . TRBV18 . CASSPPGTEAGNTIYF TGTGCCAGCTCACCACCGGGGACTGAGGCTGGAAACACCATATATTTT
TRBJ2-7 TRBD2 TRBV9 . CASSVASGTSYEQYF TGTGCCAGCAGCGTAGCTAGCGGGACGTCCTACGAGCAGTACTTC
TRBJ1-2 . TRBV30 . CAWEDGQAPLYGYTF TGTGCCTGGGAGGACGGGCAGGCCCCGCTTTATGGCTACACCTTC
TRBJ1-2 TRBD1 TRBV28 . CASSSGQGTNYGYTF TGTGCCAGCAGTTCCGGACAGGGGACAAACTATGGCTACACCTTC
TRBJ2-6 TRBD1 TRBV15 . CATSSRQGVLGANVLTF TGTGCCACCAGCTCCCGACAGGGGGTTTTAGGGGCCAACGTCCTGACTTTC
TRBJ2-3 TRBD2 TRBV28 . CASSFRGGLATLGTQYF TGTGCCAGCAGTTTTAGGGGAGGACTAGCGACGTTAGGTACGCAGTATTTT
TRBJ2-1 TRBD1 TRBV10-2 . CASRGQGRINEQFF TGCGCCAGCCGGGGACAGGGGCGAATAAATGAGCAGTTCTTC
TRBJ2-3 . TRBV14 . CASSQDRGPDTQYF TGTGCCAGCAGCCAAGATCGGGGTCCAGATACGCAGTATTTT
TRBJ2-7 . TRBV7-9 . CASSLATASSYEQYF TGTGCCAGCAGCTTAGCGACAGCGAGCTCCTACGAGCAGTACTTC
TRBJ2-2 . TRBV4-1 . CASSLRPGPGELFF TGCGCCAGCAGCCTTCGACCGGGTCCCGGGGAGCTGTTTTTT
TRBJ2-1 . TRBV25-1 . CASSDGLARYNEQFF TGTGCCAGCAGTGATGGATTAGCTAGATACAATGAGCAGTTCTTC
TRBJ2-1 . TRBV6-2/TRBV6-3 . CASSTPHSDNEQFF TGTGCCAGCAGTACGCCCCACTCCGACAATGAGCAGTTCTTC
TRBJ2-7 . TRBV3-1/TRBV3-2 . CASSVGGGPISEQYF TGTGCCAGCAGCGTTGGTGGGGGCCCAATTTCCGAGCAGTACTTC
TRBJ1-1 . TRBV6-5 . CASSYSPGASNTEAFF TGTGCCAGCAGTTACTCACCAGGGGCGTCGAACACTGAAGCTTTCTTT
TRBJ2-3 TRBD2 TRBV28 . CASSLAGGADTQYF TGTGCCAGCAGCTTAGCGGGAGGGGCAGATACGCAGTATTTT
TRBJ2-5 . TRBV6-6 . CASTRRETQYF TGTGCCAGCACTAGACGGGAGACCCAGTACTTC
TRBJ2-5 . TRBV10-3 . CAISWGGAEETQYF TGTGCCATCAGTTGGGGGGGGGCGGAAGAGACCCAGTACTTC
TRBJ2-1 TRBD2 TRBV14 once CASSQSGGANNEQFF TGTGCCAGCAGCCAAAGCGGGGGGGCCAACAATGAGCAGTTCTTC
TRBJ1-5 . TRBV4-3 . CASSPYFNSNQPQHF TGCGCCAGCAGCCCATATTTTAATAGCAATCAGCCCCAGCATTTT
TRBJ2-2 . TRBV30 . CAWSVGLNTGELFF TGTGCCTGGAGTGTAGGCCTGAACACCGGGGAGCTGTTTTTT
TRBJ2-7 TRBD2 TRBV6-5 . CASSYSSSGAYEQYF TGTGCCAGCAGTTACTCGTCTAGCGGGGCCTACGAGCAGTACTTC
TRBJ2-5 TRBD2 TRBV18 once CASSPSGGKETQYF TGTGCCAGCTCACCCAGCGGGGGGAAGGAGACCCAGTACTTC
TRBJ1-4 . TRBV5-4 . CASSLGQNEKLFF TGTGCCAGCAGCTTGGGCCAGAATGAAAAACTGTTTTTT
TRBJ2-7 . TRBV7-2 . CASSLVGYEQYF TGTGCCAGCAGCTTAGTGGGCTACGAGCAGTACTTC
TRBJ1-1 TRBD1 TRBV11-3 . CASSLGTGTEAFF TGTGCCAGCAGCTTAGGGACAGGGACTGAAGCTTTCTTT
TRBJ2-5 . TRBV30 . CAWSPGYQETQYF TGTGCCTGGAGCCCAGGGTACCAAGAGACCCAGTACTTC
TRBJ2-1 TRBD1 TRBV2 . CASSVAGGGYNEQFF TGTGCCAGCAGTGTTGCAGGGGGCGGGTACAATGAGCAGTTCTTC